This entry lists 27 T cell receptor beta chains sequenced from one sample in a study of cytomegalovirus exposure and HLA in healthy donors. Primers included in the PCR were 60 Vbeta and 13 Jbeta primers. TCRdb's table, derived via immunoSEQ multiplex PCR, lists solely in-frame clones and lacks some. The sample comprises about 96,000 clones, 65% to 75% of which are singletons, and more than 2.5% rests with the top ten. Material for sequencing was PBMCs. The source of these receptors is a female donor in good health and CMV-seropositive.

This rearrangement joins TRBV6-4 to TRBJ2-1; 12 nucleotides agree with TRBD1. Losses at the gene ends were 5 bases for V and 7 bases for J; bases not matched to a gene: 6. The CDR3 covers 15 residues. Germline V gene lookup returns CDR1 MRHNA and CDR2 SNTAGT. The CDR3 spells CASSPGTGGWNEQFF. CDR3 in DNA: TGTGCCAGCAGTCCCGGGACAGGGGGCTGGAATGAGCAGTTCTTC.

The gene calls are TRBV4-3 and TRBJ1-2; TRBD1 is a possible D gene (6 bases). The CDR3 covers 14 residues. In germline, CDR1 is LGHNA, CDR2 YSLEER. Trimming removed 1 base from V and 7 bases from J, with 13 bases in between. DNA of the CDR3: TGCGCCAGCAGCCAAGTCAGGGGCGGGGGTGGCTACACCTTC. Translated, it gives CASSQVRGGGGYTF.

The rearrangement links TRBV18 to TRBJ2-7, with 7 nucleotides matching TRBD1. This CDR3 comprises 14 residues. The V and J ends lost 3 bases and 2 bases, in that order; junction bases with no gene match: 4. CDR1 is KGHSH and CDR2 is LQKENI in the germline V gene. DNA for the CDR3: TGTGCCAGCTCACCCTGGGACAGCCCCTACGAGCAGTACTTC. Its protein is CASSPWDSPYEQYF.

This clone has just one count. Here the CDR3 DNA reads TGTGCCAGCAGCTTTAGCGGGAGGGCCATCGATGAGCAGTTCTTC. Translation: CASSFSGRAIDEQFF. The V gene is TRBV13, the J gene TRBJ2-1; the match to TRBD2 covers 11 bases. The CDR3 is 15 residues long. Germline assignment: CDR1 PRHDT and CDR2 FYEKMQ (reference sequence). Trimming removed 3 bases from V and 8 bases from J; junction bases left unmatched: 6.

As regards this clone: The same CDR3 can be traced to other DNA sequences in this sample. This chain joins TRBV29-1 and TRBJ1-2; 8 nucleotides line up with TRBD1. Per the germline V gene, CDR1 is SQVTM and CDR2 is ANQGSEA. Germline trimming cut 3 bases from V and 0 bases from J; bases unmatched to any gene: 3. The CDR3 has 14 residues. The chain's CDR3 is CSVDGQGPNYGYTF. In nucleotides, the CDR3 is TGCAGCGTTGACGGACAGGGACCTAACTATGGCTACACCTTC.

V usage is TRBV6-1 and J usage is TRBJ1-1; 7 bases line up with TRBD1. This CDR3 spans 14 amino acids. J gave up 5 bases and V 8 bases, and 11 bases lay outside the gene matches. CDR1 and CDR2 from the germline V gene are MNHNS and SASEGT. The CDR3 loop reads CASSPTGFGTEAFF. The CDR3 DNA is TGTGCCAGCTCTCCGACAGGGTTTGGGACTGAAGCTTTCTTT.

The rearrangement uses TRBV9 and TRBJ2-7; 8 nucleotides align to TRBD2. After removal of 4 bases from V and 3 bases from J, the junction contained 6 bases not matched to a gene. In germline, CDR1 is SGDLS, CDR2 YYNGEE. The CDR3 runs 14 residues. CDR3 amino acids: CASSTSGTSYEQYF. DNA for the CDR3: TGTGCCAGCAGCACCTCCGGGACTAGCTACGAGCAGTACTTC.

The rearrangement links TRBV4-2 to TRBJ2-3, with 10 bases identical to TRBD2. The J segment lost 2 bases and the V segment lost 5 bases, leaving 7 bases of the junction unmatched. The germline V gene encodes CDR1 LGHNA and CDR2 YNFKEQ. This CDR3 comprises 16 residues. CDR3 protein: CASSSRLAGFTDTQYF. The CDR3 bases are TGTGCCAGCAGCTCGCGACTAGCGGGCTTCACAGATACGCAGTATTTT.

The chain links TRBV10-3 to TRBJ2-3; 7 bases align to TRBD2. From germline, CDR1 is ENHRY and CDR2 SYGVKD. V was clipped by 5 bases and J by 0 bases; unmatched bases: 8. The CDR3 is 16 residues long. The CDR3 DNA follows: TGTGCCATCAGTCTCGGGGCGGGAGCAAGCACAGATACGCAGTATTTT. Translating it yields CAISLGAGASTDTQYF.

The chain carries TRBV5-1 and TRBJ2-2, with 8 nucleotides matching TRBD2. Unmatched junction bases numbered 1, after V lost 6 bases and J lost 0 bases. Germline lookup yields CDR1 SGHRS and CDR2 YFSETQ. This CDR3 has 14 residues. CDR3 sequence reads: CASKGLANTGELFF. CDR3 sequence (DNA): TGCGCCAGCAAGGGACTAGCGAACACCGGGGAGCTGTTTTTT.

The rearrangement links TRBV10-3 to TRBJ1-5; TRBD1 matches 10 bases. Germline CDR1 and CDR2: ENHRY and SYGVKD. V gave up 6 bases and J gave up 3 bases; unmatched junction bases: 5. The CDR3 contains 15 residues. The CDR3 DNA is TGTGCCATCAGCAGGACAGGGGGTAACAATCAGCCCCAGCATTTT. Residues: CAISRTGGNNQPQHF.

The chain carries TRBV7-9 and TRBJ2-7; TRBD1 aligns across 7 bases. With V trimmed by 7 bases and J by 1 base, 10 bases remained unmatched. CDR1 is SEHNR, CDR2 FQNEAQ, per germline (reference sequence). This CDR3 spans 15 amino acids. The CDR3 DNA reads TGTGCCAGCAACCTCAATAGGGACAGATCCTACGAGCAGTACTTC. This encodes CASNLNRDRSYEQYF. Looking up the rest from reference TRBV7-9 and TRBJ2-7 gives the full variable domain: DTGVSQNPRHKITKRGQNVTFRCDPISEHNRLYWYRQTLGQGPEFLTYFQNEAQLEKSRLLSDRFSAERPKGSFSTLEIQRTEQGDSAMYLCASNLNRDRSYEQYFGPGTRLTVT.

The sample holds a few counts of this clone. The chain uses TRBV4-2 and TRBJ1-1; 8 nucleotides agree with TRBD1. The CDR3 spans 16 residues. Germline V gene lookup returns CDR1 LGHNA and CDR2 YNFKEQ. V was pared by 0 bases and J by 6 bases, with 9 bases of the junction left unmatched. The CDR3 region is CASSQEEGQGAAEAFF. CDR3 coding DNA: TGTGCCAGCAGCCAAGAGGAGGGGCAGGGGGCCGCTGAAGCTTTCTTT.

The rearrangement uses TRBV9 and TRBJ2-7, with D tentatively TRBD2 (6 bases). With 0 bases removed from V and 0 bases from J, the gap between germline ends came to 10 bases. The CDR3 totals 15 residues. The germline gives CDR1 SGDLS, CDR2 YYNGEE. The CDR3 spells CASSVGGDSSYEQYF. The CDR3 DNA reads TGTGCCAGCAGCGTAGGGGGGGACTCCTCCTACGAGCAGTACTTC.

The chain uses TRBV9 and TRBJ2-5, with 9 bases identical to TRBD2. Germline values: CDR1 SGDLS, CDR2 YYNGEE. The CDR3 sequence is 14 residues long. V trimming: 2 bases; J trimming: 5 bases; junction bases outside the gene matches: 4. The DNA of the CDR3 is TGTGCCAGCAGCGTCGGGACTAGCAGGGAGACCCAGTACTTC. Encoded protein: CASSVGTSRETQYF.

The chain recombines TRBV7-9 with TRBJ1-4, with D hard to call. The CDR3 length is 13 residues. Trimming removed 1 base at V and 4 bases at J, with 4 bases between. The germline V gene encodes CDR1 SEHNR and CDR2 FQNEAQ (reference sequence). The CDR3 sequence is CASSLGLNEKLFF. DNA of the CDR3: TGTGCCAGCAGCTTAGGACTTAATGAAAAACTGTTTTTT.

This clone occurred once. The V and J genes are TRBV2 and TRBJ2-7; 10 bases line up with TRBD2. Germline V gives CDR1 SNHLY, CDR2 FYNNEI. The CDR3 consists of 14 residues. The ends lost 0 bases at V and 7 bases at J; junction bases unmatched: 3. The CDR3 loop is CASSEALAGKEQYF. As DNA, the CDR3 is TGTGCCAGCAGTGAAGCACTAGCGGGGAAGGAGCAGTACTTC.

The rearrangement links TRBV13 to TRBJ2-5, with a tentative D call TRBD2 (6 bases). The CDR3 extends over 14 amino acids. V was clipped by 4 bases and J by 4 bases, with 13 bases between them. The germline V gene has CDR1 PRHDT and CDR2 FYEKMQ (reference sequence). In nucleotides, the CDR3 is TGTGCCAGCAGCTCCGGACTACACCGAGAGACCCAGTACTTC. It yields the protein CASSSGLHRETQYF.

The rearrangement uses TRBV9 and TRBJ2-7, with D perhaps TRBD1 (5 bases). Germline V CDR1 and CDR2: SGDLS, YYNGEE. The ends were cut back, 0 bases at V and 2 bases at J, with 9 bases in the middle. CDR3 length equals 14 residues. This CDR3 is CASSVEAGTYEQYF. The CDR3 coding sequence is TGTGCCAGCAGCGTAGAGGCAGGGACCTACGAGCAGTACTTC.

The CDR3 protein is CAIGGGPNYGYTF. In DNA form, the CDR3 reads TGTGCCATCGGGGGGGGTCCTAACTATGGCTACACCTTC. V is TRBV10-3 and J is TRBJ1-2, with a weak D call TRBD1 (5 bases). Germline CDR1 and CDR2: ENHRY and SYGVKD. The length of the CDR3 is 13 residues. Trimming shortened V by 8 bases and J by 0 bases, and 10 bases separated the two germline ends.

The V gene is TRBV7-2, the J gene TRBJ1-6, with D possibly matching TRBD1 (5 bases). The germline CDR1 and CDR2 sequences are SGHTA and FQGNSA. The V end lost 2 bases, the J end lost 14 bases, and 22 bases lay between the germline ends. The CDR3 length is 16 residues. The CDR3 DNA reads TGTGCCAGCAGCTTAAGTGTCGGATCGGGGGTCTCGTCCCTCCACTTT. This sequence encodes CASSLSVGSGVSSLHF.

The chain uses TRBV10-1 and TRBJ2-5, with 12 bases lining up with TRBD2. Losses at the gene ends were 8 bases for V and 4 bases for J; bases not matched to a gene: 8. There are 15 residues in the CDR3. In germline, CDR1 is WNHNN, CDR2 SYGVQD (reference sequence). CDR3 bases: TGCGCCAGCCCCACTAGCGGGAGGTATGGAGAGACCCAGTACTTC. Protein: CASPTSGRYGETQYF.

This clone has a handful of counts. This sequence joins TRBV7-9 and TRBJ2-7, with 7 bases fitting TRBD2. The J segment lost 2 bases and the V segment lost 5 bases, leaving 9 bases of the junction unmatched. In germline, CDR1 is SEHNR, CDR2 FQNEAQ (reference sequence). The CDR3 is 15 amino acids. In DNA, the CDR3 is TGTGCCAGCAGCCCAGCGGGAAGGTTGGCCTACGAGCAGTACTTC. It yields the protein CASSPAGRLAYEQYF.

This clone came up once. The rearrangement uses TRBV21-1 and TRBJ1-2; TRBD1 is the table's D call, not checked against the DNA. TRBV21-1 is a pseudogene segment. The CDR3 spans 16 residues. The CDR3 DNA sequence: TGTGCCAGCAGCAAAGAGCGGACAGGGGGCGGGTATGGCTACACCTTC. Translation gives CASSKERTGGGYGYTF.

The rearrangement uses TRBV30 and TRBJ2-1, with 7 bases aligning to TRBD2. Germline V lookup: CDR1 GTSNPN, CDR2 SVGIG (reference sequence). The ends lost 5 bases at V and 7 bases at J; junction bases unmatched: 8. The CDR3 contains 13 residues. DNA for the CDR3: TGTGCCTGGGCTCTCGCGGGGGTGAATGAGCAGTTCTTC. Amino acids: CAWALAGVNEQFF.

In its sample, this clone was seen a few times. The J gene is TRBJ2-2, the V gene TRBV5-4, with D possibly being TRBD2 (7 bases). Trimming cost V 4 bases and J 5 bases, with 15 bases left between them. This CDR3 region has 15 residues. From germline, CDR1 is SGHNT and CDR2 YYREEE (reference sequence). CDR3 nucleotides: TGTGCCAGCAGCGGCGGGGGCCGGGGAACCGGGGAGCTGTTTTTT. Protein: CASSGGGRGTGELFF.

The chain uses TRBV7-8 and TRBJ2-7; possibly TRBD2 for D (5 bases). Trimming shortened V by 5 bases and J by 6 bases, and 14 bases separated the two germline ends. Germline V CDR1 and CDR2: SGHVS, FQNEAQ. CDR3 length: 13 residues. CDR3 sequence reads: CASSPQHRGEQYF. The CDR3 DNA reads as TGTGCCAGCAGCCCACAACACCGGGGCGAGCAGTACTTC.